This T cell receptor (beta chain) was identified during a study of T-cell reconstitution after alpha-beta-depleted transplantation in children (dated by TCRdb to the mid-2010s). Broadly, across the study: The study quantitatively tracked T-cell immune reconstitution after TCRalphabeta/CD19-depleted allogeneic hematopoietic cell transplantation in children using TCR repertoire profiling.

Comment on this clonotype: It has no known antigen specificity. Per-base qualities were not stored, and no clone one base away is much larger.

The protocol used for the library was PCR. Instrument on record: Illumina HiSeq 2500. To normalize quantification of the TCRbeta repertoire, the TCR libraries were built with molecular barcoding that relied on unique molecular identifiers. TCRdb applied fastp at Q25 and MiXCR to the public reads, then kept only in-frame beta chains. Each entry merges the rows of one CDR3 protein and shows their most common DNA and genes. For this sample there are 420,000 or so distinct CDR3 sequences; 9.5% to 13% appear just once. Roughly 5.5% of the sample belongs to the ten largest clones. Spanning cysteine to phenylalanine, the CDR3 consists of 12 amino acids. The only DNA kept is the CDR3, 36 bases in frame from the first base. As encoded in the germline V gene, CDR1 is MGHDK while CDR2 is SYGVNS. Relative to germline, V is 2 bases shorter and J is 5 bases shorter, with 6 bases between their ends.

The material was PBMCs from the stem cell graft donor, obtained from the stem cell graft. The chain is encoded by TRBV25-1 joined to TRBJ2-5; the D segment cannot be called with confidence. The clonotype originates from a human donor who donated a stem cell graft to a child with acute myeloid leukemia. Here is the DNA: TGTGCCAGCAGTGAAATAGTGGAGACCCAGTACTTC. Its protein is CASSEIVETQYF.